This T cell receptor (beta chain) came from a study of T-cell memory formation after mild COVID-19. Study outcomes and limitations: Contracting CD8+ clones were enriched in EMRA, CD4+ mainly in CM and EM. Clones from the second wave (peaking day 37) had unconfirmed SARS-CoV-2 specificity. Clones that contracted from day 15 to 85 had balanced CD4/CD8; later expanders were CD4+ biased.

MiXCR was run by TCRdb on the 5' RACE reads, yielding one entry per CDR3 protein. The top ten clones hold approximately 2% of a sample with over 120,000 distinct CDR3 sequences, 15% to 20% of them seen once. To note about this clonotype: Its specificity is not known.

Germline loops: CDR1 SGHNT, CDR2 YENEEA. The J segment lost 9 bases and the V segment lost 0 bases, leaving 11 bases of the junction unmatched. The CDR3 length is 16 residues. The V and J genes are TRBV11-3 and TRBJ2-1; TRBD2 matches at 7 bases. This TCR came from an adult woman who had mild COVID-19 (a few samples of this study predate the infection). Cell type and time point are not known. What was sequenced was PBMCs or a T cell subset sorted from them (not recorded which). CDR3 residues: CASSLDGGGSSGEQFF. The CDR3 coding sequence is TGTGCCAGCAGCTTAGATGGTGGCGGGAGCTCGGGTGAGCAGTTCTTC.